In this sample, the clone carrying this TCR beta chain turned up a few times. Its antigen is not identified. This CDR3 has 16 residues. V lost 0 bases to trimming and J lost 3 bases; unmatched junction nucleotides: 7. Germline V lookup: CDR1 LGHDT, CDR2 YNNKEL (reference sequence). The source of the sample is a study of T-cell reconstitution after alpha-beta-depleted transplantation in children. General observations from the study: The authors attributed T-cell counts and diversity one year after transplant mostly to newly produced T cells.

The TCRbeta library incorporated unique molecular identifiers. TCRdb reanalysed the PCR reads using MiXCR and keeps one entry per CDR3 protein. The repertoire holds fewer than 700,000 distinct CDR3 sequences, with 10% to 15% as singletons. The rearrangement joins TRBV3-1 to TRBJ2-5, with 7 bases matching TRBD1. The receptor was derived from a male patient under 18 who had a stem cell transplant for acute myeloid leukemia, so the T cells may come from the graft donor. The specimen was PBMCs, mostly from graft donor cells, collected 360 days after TCRalphabeta/CD19-depleted stem cell transplant. CDR3 bases: TGTGCCAGCAGCCAAGATCGATCGGGGACAGAAGAGACCCAGTACTTC. This sequence encodes CASSQDRSGTEETQYF.